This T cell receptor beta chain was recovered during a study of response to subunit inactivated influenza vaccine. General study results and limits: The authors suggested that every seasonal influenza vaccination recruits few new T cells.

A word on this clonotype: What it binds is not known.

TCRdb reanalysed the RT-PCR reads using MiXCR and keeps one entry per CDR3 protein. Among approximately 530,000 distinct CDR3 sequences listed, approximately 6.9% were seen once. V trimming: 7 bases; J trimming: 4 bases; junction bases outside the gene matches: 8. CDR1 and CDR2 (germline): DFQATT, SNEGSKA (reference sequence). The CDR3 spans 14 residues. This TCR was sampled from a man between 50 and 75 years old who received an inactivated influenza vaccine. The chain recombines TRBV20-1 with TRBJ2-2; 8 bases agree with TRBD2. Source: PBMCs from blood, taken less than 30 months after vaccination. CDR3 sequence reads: CSVPKAGVTGELFF. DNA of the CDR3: TGCAGTGTCCCGAAAGCGGGAGTCACCGGGGAGCTGTTTTTT.